This entry concerns a single T cell receptor (beta chain). Germline CDR1 and CDR2: SNHLY and FYNNEI. The V and J ends lost 5 bases and 1 base respectively, with 8 bases between them. The CDR3 loop spans 13 amino acids. These data originate in a study of shared clonotypes between healthy human individuals. Libraries were prepared by immunoSEQ multiplex PCR; TCRdb keeps only in-frame clonotypes and omits some of them. The repertoire has about 2.3 million clones, about nine tenths of them found once; the top ten carry around 0.4%. This chain uses TRBV2 with TRBJ1-1; no definite D call. The material sequenced was naive CD4+ T cells from PBMCs. Sample subset: CD45RA+ positively selected. The receptor was derived from a young man in good health. Some clones in this sample may be carry-over from other donors' samples. The CDR3 is CASSLGPNTEAFF. CDR3 in DNA: TGTGCCAGCAGTCTAGGACCGAACACTGAAGCTTTCTTT.